Below are 16 T cell receptor beta chains sequenced from a single sample in a study of naive and memory T cell subsets. Both TRBC1 and TRBC2 were covered by a beta constant-region primer of two equimolar oligonucleotides. Ligated cDNA was amplified by four rounds of PCR with nested alpha and beta constant-region primers and SP2. TCRdb reanalysed the UMI-ligation and nested PCR reads using MiXCR and keeps one entry per CDR3 protein. The sample lists about 34,000 distinct CDR3 sequences, around 20% occurring once. Sequencing used effector memory CD4+ T cells from blood. Subset here: effector memory, CD45RA- CD27-. The receptors were gathered from a human donor in good health.

This clonotype was detected a few times. The genes are TRBV20-1 and TRBJ2-5; 11 bases are a match to TRBD2. Per germline, CDR1 DFQATT and CDR2 SNEGSKA (reference sequence). Unmatched junction bases numbered 12, after V lost 3 bases and J lost 9 bases. CDR3 length equals 15 residues. CDR3 sequence: CSASRTSGPQGSQYF. The CDR3, as DNA: TGCAGTGCTAGCCGGACTAGCGGGCCTCAAGGGTCCCAGTACTTC.

This clonotype has ten or more counts. The chain is built from TRBV20-1 and TRBJ2-5, with 8 bases fitting TRBD2. The CDR3 spans 15 residues. Germline V gene sequence: CDR1 DFQATT, CDR2 SNEGSKA (reference sequence). Trimming took 3 bases from V and 0 from J; bases not matched to a gene: 6. The CDR3 loop is CSASAVAGYQETQYF. DNA for the CDR3: TGCAGTGCTAGTGCGGTAGCGGGGTACCAAGAGACCCAGTACTTC.

This chain links TRBV27 with TRBJ2-1; tentatively, D is TRBD1 or TRBD2 (5 bases each). This CDR3 spans 13 amino acids. V gave up 10 bases and J gave up 4 bases, with 14 bases separating them. In germline, CDR1 is MNHEY, CDR2 SMNVEV (reference sequence). The CDR3 is CATQMGPYNEQFF. CDR3 DNA sequence: TGTGCCACCCAAATGGGACCATACAATGAGCAGTTCTTC.

This CDR3 reads CASRQGAGEQFF. CDR3 sequence (DNA): TGTGCCAGCAGACAGGGGGCTGGTGAGCAGTTCTTC. The rearrangement links TRBV6-2 or TRBV6-3 to TRBJ2-1; 9 bases line up with TRBD1. From germline, CDR1 is MNHEY and CDR2 SVGEGT. The CDR3 runs to 12 residues. The J segment lost 9 bases and the V segment lost 6 bases, leaving 3 bases of the junction unmatched.

This clonotype was seen a handful of times. The chain couples TRBV18 to TRBJ2-5; D uncertain. V was trimmed by 3 bases and J by 3 bases, leaving 5 bases between them. This CDR3 has 12 residues. Germline V gene lookup returns CDR1 KGHSH and CDR2 LQKENI. The CDR3 here is CASSPLKETQYF. In DNA, the CDR3 is TGTGCCAGCTCACCGCTCAAAGAGACCCAGTACTTC.

This clonotype was seen only a few times. CDR3: CASSSGASSYNEQFF. The CDR3 DNA reads as TGTGCCAGCAGCTCAGGGGCCAGCTCCTACAATGAGCAGTTCTTC. This rearrangement joins TRBV3-1 to TRBJ2-1, with D tentatively TRBD1 (6 bases). V gave up 5 bases and J gave up 0 bases, with 11 bases separating them. The CDR3 consists of 15 residues. The V gene's germline CDR1 is LGHDT and CDR2 YNNKEL (reference sequence).

The rearrangement joins TRBV28 to TRBJ2-5; TRBD1 agrees at 8 bases. V lost 6 bases, J lost 5 bases, and 8 bases stayed unmatched. The germline CDR1 and CDR2 sequences are MDHEN and SYDVKM. The CDR3 is 14 amino acids. The CDR3 region is CASRGRQGPETQYF. Here the CDR3 DNA reads TGTGCCAGCAGGGGGAGACAGGGGCCGGAGACCCAGTACTTC.

Many counts were recorded for this clonotype. The V and J genes are TRBV5-5 and TRBJ2-7; D uncertain. CDR1 and CDR2 from the germline V gene are SGHKS and YYEKEE (reference sequence). The V and J ends lost 4 bases and 2 bases respectively, with 10 bases between them. This CDR3 has 13 residues. The CDR3 reads CASSPGGAYEQYF. DNA of the CDR3: TGTGCCAGCAGCCCCGGTGGGGCCTACGAGCAGTACTTC.

This clonotype showed up just a few times. V usage is TRBV18 and J usage is TRBJ2-7; D may be TRBD2 (6 bases). This CDR3 comprises 14 residues. Germline V gene sequence: CDR1 KGHSH, CDR2 LQKENI. Trimming took 3 bases from V and 5 from J, leaving 14 bases between them. CDR3 sequence: CASSPVVGGNEQYF. DNA of the CDR3: TGTGCCAGCTCACCCGTGGTAGGAGGGAACGAGCAGTACTTC.

This clonotype was observed a few times. The rearrangement joins TRBV21-1 to TRBJ1-5. TRBV21-1 is designated a pseudogene. This CDR3 comprises 15 residues. The CDR3 nucleotides read TGTGCCAGCAGCAAAGTTGAGCGTGCGGAACAGCCCCAGCATTTT. This translates into CASSKVERAEQPQHF.

The V gene is TRBV28, the J gene TRBJ2-7; 7 bases match TRBD1. The germline V gene encodes CDR1 MDHEN and CDR2 SYDVKM. The CDR3 extends over 15 amino acids. V was clipped by 6 bases and J by 0 bases; unmatched bases: 8. The CDR3 protein is CASRRQGERSYEQYF. The CDR3, as DNA: TGTGCCAGCAGGCGACAGGGTGAACGCTCCTACGAGCAGTACTTC.

This clonotype was seen a handful of times. A much larger clonotype is one base distant, so this may be a read error. V is TRBV20-1 and J is TRBJ2-5, with 12 nucleotides matching TRBD2. The CDR3 covers 15 residues. The V gene's germline CDR1 is DFQATT and CDR2 SNEGSKA (reference sequence). V shed 2 bases, J shed 4 bases, and the junction held 5 bases outside the gene matches. The CDR3 DNA sequence: TGCAGTGCTAGAAAGACTAGCGGGAGAAGAGAGACCCAGTACTTC. It translates to CSARKTSGRRETQYF.

This sequence joins TRBV7-2 and TRBJ2-7, with D perhaps TRBD2 (6 bases). Trimming left V 4 bases short and J 2 bases short, with 15 bases between. CDR3 size: 15 residues. Germline lookup yields CDR1 SGHTA and CDR2 FQGNSA. DNA of the CDR3: TGTGCCAGCAGCTCCCCGGGGGTGGGGACCTACGAGCAGTACTTC. Its protein is CASSSPGVGTYEQYF.

This chain connects TRBV6-5 to TRBJ2-3, with D hard to call. The CDR3 is 13 residues long. The ends were cut back, 4 bases at V and 2 bases at J, with 7 bases in the middle. Per germline, CDR1 MNHEY and CDR2 SVGAGI. The CDR3, as DNA: TGTGCCAGCAGTTCGGTGCTCACAGATACGCAGTATTTT. Residues: CASSSVLTDTQYF.

The chain is built from TRBV7-9 and TRBJ1-2, with 9 bases aligning to TRBD1. V gave up 5 bases and J gave up 8 bases; unmatched junction bases: 6. The CDR3 extends over 13 amino acids. The germline CDR1 and CDR2 sequences are SEHNR and FQNEAQ (reference sequence). CDR3 loop: CASSPGTGFGYTF. Written as DNA, the CDR3 is TGTGCCAGCAGCCCCGGGACAGGGTTCGGCTACACCTTC.

This clonotype was seen more than once but under ten times. The genes are TRBV5-1 and TRBJ1-2; 8 bases line up with TRBD1. The V gene end was trimmed by 2 bases and the J gene end by 8 bases; junction bases not matched to a gene: 11. Germline CDR1 and CDR2: SGHRS and YFSETQ. The CDR3 has 15 amino acids. CDR3 DNA: TGCGCCAGCAGCTTTACAGGGGGAGCGGAGACAGGCTACACCTTC. It encodes CASSFTGGAETGYTF.